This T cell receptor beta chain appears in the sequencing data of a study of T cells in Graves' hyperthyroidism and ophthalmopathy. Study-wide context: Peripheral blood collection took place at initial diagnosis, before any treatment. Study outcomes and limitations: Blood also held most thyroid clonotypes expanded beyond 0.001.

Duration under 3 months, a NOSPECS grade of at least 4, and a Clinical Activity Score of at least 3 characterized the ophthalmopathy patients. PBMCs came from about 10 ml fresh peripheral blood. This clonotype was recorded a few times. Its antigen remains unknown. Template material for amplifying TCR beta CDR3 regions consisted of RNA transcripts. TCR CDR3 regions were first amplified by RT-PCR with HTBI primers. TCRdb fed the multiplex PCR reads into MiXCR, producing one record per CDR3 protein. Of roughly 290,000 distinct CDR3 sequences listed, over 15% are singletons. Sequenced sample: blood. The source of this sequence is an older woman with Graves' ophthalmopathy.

CDR3 sequence reads: CASSVAAGGVGEKLFF. CDR3 nucleotide sequence: TGTGCCAGCAGCGTAGCGGCGGGGGGGGTGGGTGAAAAACTGTTTTTT. The genes are TRBV9 and TRBJ1-4, with D perhaps matching TRBD1 (5 bases). The germline gives CDR1 SGDLS, CDR2 YYNGEE. This CDR3 region has 16 residues. V was shortened by 0 bases and J by 7 bases, with 16 bases between the two germline ends.